Following are 25 T cell receptor beta chains from one sample sequenced in a study of blood T cell repertoires in COVID-19. Profiling relied on immunoSEQ multiplex PCR, and the TCRdb table lists in-frame clones only, not all of them. This sample has just over 250,000 clones; 91% occur once, and the top ten carry around 2.6%. The sequencing input was peripheral blood. All receptors come from a person under 30 with COVID-19, enrolled during active disease.

V and J are TRBV15 and TRBJ2-2; no clear D. Germline V gives CDR1 LNHNV, CDR2 YYDKDF (reference sequence). The CDR3 has 14 amino acids. The V end lost 2 bases, the J end lost 6 bases, and 10 bases lay between the germline ends. CDR3 DNA sequence: TGTGCCACCAGCAGATTCGACGCGGCCGGGGAGCTGTTTTTT. Protein: CATSRFDAAGELFF.

The rearrangement links TRBV4-1 to TRBJ2-1, with TRBD1 as a possible D gene (5 bases). V was clipped by 4 bases and J by 5 bases, with 18 bases between them. The CDR3 is 16 amino acids. From germline, CDR1 is MGHRA and CDR2 YSYEKL. The CDR3 DNA reads as TGCGCCAGCAGCCTTCTAGGGGCGACGTCACACAATGAGCAGTTCTTC. It specifies CASSLLGATSHNEQFF.

CDR3 region: CASSELAAQETQYF. The CDR3 DNA reads TGTGCCAGCAGTGAGCTAGCGGCCCAAGAGACCCAGTACTTC. The chain employs TRBV28 and TRBJ2-5; 7 bases align to TRBD2. Germline CDR1 MDHEN, CDR2 SYDVKM. V was pared by 5 bases and J by 1 base, with 4 bases of the junction left unmatched. This CDR3 is built from 14 residues.

This chain links TRBV19 with TRBJ2-7; possibly TRBD2 for D (6 bases). The CDR3 spans 13 residues. The germline V gene has CDR1 LNHDA and CDR2 SQIVND (reference sequence). The V gene lost 5 bases and the J gene lost 2 bases, with 10 bases spanning the gap. CDR3 protein: CASSGGVPYEQYF. The DNA of the CDR3 is TGTGCCAGTAGTGGAGGGGTGCCCTACGAGCAGTACTTC.

The gene calls are TRBV15 and TRBJ2-1; TRBD2 agrees at 7 bases. This CDR3 is built from 15 residues. Germline V gene lookup returns CDR1 LNHNV and CDR2 YYDKDF (reference sequence). Trimming removed 1 base from V and 0 bases from J; junction bases left unmatched: 0. The CDR3: CATSRGGSSYNEQFF. The CDR3 DNA is TGTGCCACCAGCAGAGGCGGGAGCTCCTACAATGAGCAGTTCTTC.

The V call is TRBV6-6, the J call TRBJ2-3, with 8 positions matching TRBD2. CDR3 size: 16 residues. Germline V CDR1 and CDR2: MNHNY, SVGAGI (reference sequence). The J segment lost 0 bases and the V segment lost 2 bases, leaving 4 bases of the junction unmatched. The CDR3 nucleotides are TGTGCCAGCAGTTACCCGAGACTAGCGAGCACAGATACGCAGTATTTT. It codes for CASSYPRLASTDTQYF.

A remark on this clone: The same CDR3 is also encoded by other DNA sequences in this sample. The chain employs TRBV24-1 and TRBJ1-2, with 7 bases identical to TRBD1. CDR3 length: 14 amino acids. After removal of 4 bases from V and 4 bases from J, the junction contained 5 bases not matched to a gene. Germline assignment: CDR1 KGHDR and CDR2 SFDVKD. DNA for the CDR3: TGTGCCACCAGTGACCCCGACAGGGCCTATGGCTACACCTTC. Its translation: CATSDPDRAYGYTF.

The V gene is TRBV6-5, the J gene TRBJ1-1, with D possibly TRBD1 on 5 matching bases. The length of the CDR3 is 14 residues. The V gene lost 4 bases and the J gene lost 1 base, with 10 bases spanning the gap. From germline, CDR1 is MNHEY and CDR2 SVGAGI. CDR3 in DNA: TGTGCCAGCAGTTCTATTGGACAGAACACTGAAGCTTTCTTT. The encoded protein is CASSSIGQNTEAFF.

The chain carries TRBV30 and TRBJ1-1; no firm D call. This CDR3 has 12 residues. V lost 4 bases and J lost 0, with 6 bases in between. Looked up from germline, CDR1 is GTSNPN and CDR2 is SVGIG (reference sequence). The CDR3 DNA is TGTGCCTGGACGGAGATGAACACTGAAGCTTTCTTT. Its translation is CAWTEMNTEAFF.

This chain joins TRBV2 and TRBJ2-3; 8 positions agree with TRBD2. The germline V gene has CDR1 SNHLY and CDR2 FYNNEI. V lost 8 bases to trimming and J lost 4 bases; unmatched junction nucleotides: 14. CDR3 size: 16 residues. CDR3 protein: CASRGLATTSPDTQYF. The CDR3, as DNA: TGTGCCAGCCGCGGACTAGCCACTACCTCCCCAGATACGCAGTATTTT.

The chain carries TRBV5-1 and TRBJ2-2; D ambiguous. Trimming removed 4 bases at V and 7 bases at J, with 5 bases between. CDR3 length: 11 residues. Germline CDR1 reads SGHRS; CDR2 reads YFSETQ. In DNA form, the CDR3 reads TGCGCCAGCAGCCCTAGCGGGGAGCTGTTTTTT. This encodes CASSPSGELFF.

The rearrangement uses TRBV28 and TRBJ2-1, with 12 bases that match TRBD2. The trim removed 4 bases at V and 4 bases at J, leaving 5 bases unmatched. The germline V gene has CDR1 MDHEN and CDR2 SYDVKM. The CDR3 runs to 16 residues. CDR3 residues: CASSSPLAGGYNEQFF. The CDR3 DNA follows: TGTGCCAGCAGTTCACCACTAGCGGGGGGTTACAATGAGCAGTTCTTC.

The rearrangement links TRBV30 to TRBJ1-2; D might be TRBD1 (5 bases). Germline assignment: CDR1 GTSNPN and CDR2 SVGIG (reference sequence). V lost 1 base to trimming and J lost 2 bases, with 5 bases between them. CDR3 size: 12 residues. In DNA form, the CDR3 reads TGTGCCTGGAGTGAGGGGAACTATGGCTACACCTTC. Protein product: CAWSEGNYGYTF.

The chain is built from TRBV5-6 and TRBJ2-5, with 7 bases fitting TRBD1. Trimming took 1 base from V and 4 from J; bases not matched to a gene: 1. CDR1 SGHDT and CDR2 YYEEEE come from the germline V gene. The CDR3 contains 13 residues. The CDR3 bases are TGTGCCAGCAGCTTGTACAGGGGAGAGACCCAGTACTTC. As protein: CASSLYRGETQYF.

The J gene is TRBJ2-1, the V gene TRBV12-3 or TRBV12-4, with a possible D match to TRBD2 (6 bases). The CDR3 is made up of 13 amino acids. DNA of the CDR3: TGTGCTATCCCGGCAGGCCGGGGGAATGAGCAGTTCTTC. As protein: CAIPAGRGNEQFF.

The chain couples TRBV29-1 to TRBJ2-7; tentatively, D is TRBD2 (6 bases). This CDR3 has 13 amino acids. The ends were cut back, 1 base at V and 2 bases at J, with 9 bases in the middle. Germline CDR1 is SQVTM and CDR2 is ANQGSEA. The CDR3 spells CSVEGGAAYEQYF. In nucleotides, the CDR3 is TGCAGCGTTGAAGGCGGGGCCGCCTACGAGCAGTACTTC.

This rearrangement joins TRBV19 to TRBJ2-5, with 7 bases aligning to TRBD1. Per germline, CDR1 LNHDA and CDR2 SQIVND (reference sequence). With V trimmed by 2 bases and J by 6 bases, 6 bases remained unmatched. The CDR3 is 14 residues long. The chain's CDR3 is CASSILGTEKTQYF. The CDR3 DNA reads as TGTGCCAGTAGTATATTAGGGACAGAGAAGACCCAGTACTTC.

The chain combines TRBV5-1 with TRBJ2-1; the match to TRBD2 covers 13 bases. The germline V gene has CDR1 SGHRS and CDR2 YFSETQ. This CDR3 has 16 amino acids. Trimming removed 0 bases from V and 8 bases from J; junction bases left unmatched: 5. In DNA form, the CDR3 reads TGCGCCAGCAGCTTGGGGACTAGCGGGAGACGTGATGAGCAGTTCTTC. Its protein product is CASSLGTSGRRDEQFF. The complete variable domain, with remaining parts taken from reference TRBV5-1 and TRBJ2-1, reads KAGVTQTPRYLIKTRGQQVTLSCSPISGHRSVSWYQQTPGQGLQFLFEYFSETQRNKGNFPGRFSGRQFSNSRSEMNVSTLELGDSALYLCASSLGTSGRRDEQFFGPGTRLTVL.

V gene TRBV7-9 combines with J gene TRBJ1-5; TRBD1 matches 7 bases. V lost 4 bases, J lost 4 bases, and 7 bases stayed unmatched. CDR1 is SEHNR and CDR2 is FQNEAQ in the germline V gene (reference sequence). This CDR3 region has 15 residues. CDR3 sequence: CASSSNRDSNQPQHF. The CDR3 nucleotides are TGTGCCAGCAGCTCAAACCGGGACAGTAATCAGCCCCAGCATTTT.

The V gene is TRBV7-2, the J gene TRBJ1-6; D uncertain. CDR1 is SGHTA and CDR2 is FQGNSA in the germline V gene. V dropped 1 base and J dropped 6 bases, with 10 bases sitting between them. This CDR3 is built from 15 residues. CDR3 residues: CASSLEGGLNSPLHF. The CDR3 DNA is TGTGCCAGCAGCTTAGAGGGAGGGCTTAATTCACCCCTCCACTTT.

This sequence joins TRBV7-2 and TRBJ1-1; perhaps TRBD1 as D (5 bases). Germline values: CDR1 SGHTA, CDR2 FQGNSA. Trimming took off 1 base at V and 1 base at J, with 13 bases between the two ends. The CDR3 consists of 16 residues. The CDR3 sequence: CASSLETFQGNTEAFF. CDR3 DNA sequence: TGTGCCAGCAGCTTAGAAACGTTCCAGGGGAACACTGAAGCTTTCTTT.

This chain links TRBV6-1 with TRBJ1-1; 7 bases are a match to TRBD1. The V and J ends lost 1 base and 1 base, in that order; junction bases with no gene match: 9. The CDR3 covers 17 residues. CDR1 and CDR2 (germline): MNHNS, SASEGT. CDR3 DNA: TGTGCCAGCAGTGAAGACAGGGGCAGGTATAGGAACACTGAAGCTTTCTTT. It encodes CASSEDRGRYRNTEAFF.

The chain links TRBV5-1 to TRBJ1-1, with no clear D. Germline V gene data show CDR1 as SGHRS and CDR2 as YFSETQ. The CDR3 runs to 17 residues. Trimming stripped 0 bases from V and 0 bases from J, with 15 bases between. CDR3 sequence: CASSLASAPAMNTEAFF. For the CDR3, the DNA is TGCGCCAGCAGCTTGGCCAGCGCCCCGGCAATGAACACTGAAGCTTTCTTT. The entire variable domain, with the rest obtained from reference TRBV5-1 and TRBJ1-1, is as follows: KAGVTQTPRYLIKTRGQQVTLSCSPISGHRSVSWYQQTPGQGLQFLFEYFSETQRNKGNFPGRFSGRQFSNSRSEMNVSTLELGDSALYLCASSLASAPAMNTEAFFGQGTRLTVV.

The V and J genes are TRBV19 and TRBJ2-7, with D hard to call. The germline V and J ends were trimmed by 0 bases and 0 bases, with 9 bases remaining between them. CDR1 and CDR2 from the germline V gene are LNHDA and SQIVND (reference sequence). CDR3 size: 15 residues. CDR3 bases: TGTGCCAGTAGTATAGACGGTGGTAGCTCCTACGAGCAGTACTTC. Translated: CASSIDGGSSYEQYF.

CDR3 sequence (DNA): TGTGCCAGCAGCCCTTACACGAACACTGAAGCTTTCTTT. Its translation is CASSPYTNTEAFF. The V call is TRBV14, the J call TRBJ1-1; D is uncertain. The length of the CDR3 is 13 residues. V was shortened by 4 bases and J by 1 base, with 7 bases between the two germline ends. In germline, CDR1 is SGHDN, CDR2 FVKESK.